This TCR beta chain comes out of a study of blood T cell repertoires in COVID-19. Study as a whole: In each case, the material was cDNA or gDNA derived from T cells, B-cell-depleted T cells, or PBMCs.

Per the original methods: Amplified reference gene primers provided the basis for estimating nucleated cell counts. Sequenced by immunoSEQ multiplex PCR; TCRdb stores in-frame clones only, minus some. V, J and clone size derive from that table, while D and trimming were established from the DNA sequence. In the table there are 150,000 or so clones, roughly 84% of which are singletons. CDR1 and CDR2 from the germline V gene are SNHLY and FYNNEI. Trimming removed 6 bases from V and 7 bases from J, with 13 bases in between. The CDR3 extends over 13 amino acids. The sample comprised peripheral blood. The rearrangement uses TRBV2 and TRBJ1-5; D is perhaps TRBD1 (5 bases). The sequence was obtained from a woman between 50 and 59 years old in a cohort sampled during active or convalescent COVID-19. The CDR3, as DNA: TGTGCCAGCAGAGGACAAGACGGCCAGCCCCAGCATTTT. This gives the protein CASRGQDGQPQHF.